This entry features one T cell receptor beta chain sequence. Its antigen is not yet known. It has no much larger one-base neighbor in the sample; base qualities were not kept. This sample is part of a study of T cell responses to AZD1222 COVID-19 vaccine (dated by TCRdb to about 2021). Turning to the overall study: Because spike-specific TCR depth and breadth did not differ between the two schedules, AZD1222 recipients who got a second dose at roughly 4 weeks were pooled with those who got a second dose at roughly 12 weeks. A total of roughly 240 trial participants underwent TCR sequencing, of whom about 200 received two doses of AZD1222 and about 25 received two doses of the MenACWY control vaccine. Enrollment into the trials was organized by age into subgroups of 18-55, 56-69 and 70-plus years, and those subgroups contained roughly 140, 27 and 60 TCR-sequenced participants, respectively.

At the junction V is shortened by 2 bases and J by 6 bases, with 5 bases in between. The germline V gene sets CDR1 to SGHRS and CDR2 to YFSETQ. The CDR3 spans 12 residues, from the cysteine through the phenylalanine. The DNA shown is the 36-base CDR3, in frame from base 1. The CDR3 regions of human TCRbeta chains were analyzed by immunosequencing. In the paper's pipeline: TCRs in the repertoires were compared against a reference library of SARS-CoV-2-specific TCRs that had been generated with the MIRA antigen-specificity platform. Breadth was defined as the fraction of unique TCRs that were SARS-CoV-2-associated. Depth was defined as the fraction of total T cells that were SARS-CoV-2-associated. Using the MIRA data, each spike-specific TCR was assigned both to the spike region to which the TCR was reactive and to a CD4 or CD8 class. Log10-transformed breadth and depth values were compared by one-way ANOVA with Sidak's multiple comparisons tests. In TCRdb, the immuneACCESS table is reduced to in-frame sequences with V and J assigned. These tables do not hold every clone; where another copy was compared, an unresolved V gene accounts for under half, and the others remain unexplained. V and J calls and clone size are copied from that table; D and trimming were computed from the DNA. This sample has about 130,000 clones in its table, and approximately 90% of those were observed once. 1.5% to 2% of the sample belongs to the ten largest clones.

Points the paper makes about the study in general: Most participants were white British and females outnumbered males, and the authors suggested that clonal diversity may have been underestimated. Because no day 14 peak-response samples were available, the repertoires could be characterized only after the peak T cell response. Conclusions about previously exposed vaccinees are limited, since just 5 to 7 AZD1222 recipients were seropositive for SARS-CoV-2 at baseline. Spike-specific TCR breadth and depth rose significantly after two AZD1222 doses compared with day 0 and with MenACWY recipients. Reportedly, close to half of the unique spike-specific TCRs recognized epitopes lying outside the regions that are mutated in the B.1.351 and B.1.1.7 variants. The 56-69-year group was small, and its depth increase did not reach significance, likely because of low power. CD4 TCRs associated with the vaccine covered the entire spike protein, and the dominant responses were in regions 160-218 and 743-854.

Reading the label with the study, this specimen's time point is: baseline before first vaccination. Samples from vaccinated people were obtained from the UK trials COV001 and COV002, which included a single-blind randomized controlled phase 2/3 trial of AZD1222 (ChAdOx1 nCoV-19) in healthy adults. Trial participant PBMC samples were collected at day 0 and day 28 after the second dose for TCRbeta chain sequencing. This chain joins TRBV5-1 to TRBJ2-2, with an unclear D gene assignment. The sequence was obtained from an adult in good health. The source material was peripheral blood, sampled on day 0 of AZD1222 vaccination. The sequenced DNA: TGCGCCAGCAGCTTCCAATCCGGGGAGCTGTTTTTT. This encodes CASSFQSGELFF.